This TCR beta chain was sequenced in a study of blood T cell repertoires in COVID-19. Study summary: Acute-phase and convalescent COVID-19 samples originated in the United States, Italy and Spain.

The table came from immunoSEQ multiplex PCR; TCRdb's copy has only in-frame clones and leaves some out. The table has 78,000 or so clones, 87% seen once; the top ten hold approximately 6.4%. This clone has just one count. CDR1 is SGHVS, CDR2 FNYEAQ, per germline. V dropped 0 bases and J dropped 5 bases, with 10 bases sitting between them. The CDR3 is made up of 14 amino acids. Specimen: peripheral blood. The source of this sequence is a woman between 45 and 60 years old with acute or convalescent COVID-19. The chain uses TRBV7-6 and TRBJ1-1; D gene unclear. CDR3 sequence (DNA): TGTGCCAGCAGCTTAGCGCAGCGGGGAACTGAAGCTTTCTTT. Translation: CASSLAQRGTEAFF.